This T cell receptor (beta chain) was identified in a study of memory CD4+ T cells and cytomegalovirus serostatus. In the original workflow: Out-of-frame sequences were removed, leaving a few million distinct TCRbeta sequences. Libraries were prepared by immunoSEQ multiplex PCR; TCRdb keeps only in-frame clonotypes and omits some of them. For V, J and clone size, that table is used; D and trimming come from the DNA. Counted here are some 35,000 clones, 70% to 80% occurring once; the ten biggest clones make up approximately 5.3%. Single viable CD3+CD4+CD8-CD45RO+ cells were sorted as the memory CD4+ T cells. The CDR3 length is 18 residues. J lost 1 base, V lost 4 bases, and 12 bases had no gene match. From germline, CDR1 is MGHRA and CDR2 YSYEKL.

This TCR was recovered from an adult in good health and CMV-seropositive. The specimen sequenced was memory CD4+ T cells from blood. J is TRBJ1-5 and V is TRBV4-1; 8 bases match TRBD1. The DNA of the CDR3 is TGCGCCAGCAGCCTCGGACAGGGCTCTCTCCTGAGCAATCAGCCCCAGCATTTT. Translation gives CASSLGQGSLLSNQPQHF.